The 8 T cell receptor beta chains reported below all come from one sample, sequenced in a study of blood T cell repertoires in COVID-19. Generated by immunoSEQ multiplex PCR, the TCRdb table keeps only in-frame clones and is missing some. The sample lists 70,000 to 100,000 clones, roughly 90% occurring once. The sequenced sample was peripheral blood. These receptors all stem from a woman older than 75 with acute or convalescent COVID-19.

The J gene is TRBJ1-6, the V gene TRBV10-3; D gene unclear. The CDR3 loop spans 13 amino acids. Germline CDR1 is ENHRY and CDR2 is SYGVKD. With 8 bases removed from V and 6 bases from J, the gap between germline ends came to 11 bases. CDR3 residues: CAIRGLLNSPLHF. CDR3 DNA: TGTGCCATCCGCGGCCTGCTTAATTCACCCCTCCACTTT.

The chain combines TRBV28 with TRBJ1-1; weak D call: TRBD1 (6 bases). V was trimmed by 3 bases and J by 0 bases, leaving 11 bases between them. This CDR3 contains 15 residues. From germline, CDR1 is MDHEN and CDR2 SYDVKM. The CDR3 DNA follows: TGTGCCAGCAGTTTCTCTGGGGGCTTGAACACTGAAGCTTTCTTT. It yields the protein CASSFSGGLNTEAFF.

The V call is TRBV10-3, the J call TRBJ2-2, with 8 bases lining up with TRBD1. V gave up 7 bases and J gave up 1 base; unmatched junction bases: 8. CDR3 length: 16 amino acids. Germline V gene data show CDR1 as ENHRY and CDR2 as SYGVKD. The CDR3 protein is CAITRTDRGNTGELFF. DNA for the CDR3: TGTGCCATCACCCGTACCGACAGGGGGAACACCGGGGAGCTGTTTTTT.

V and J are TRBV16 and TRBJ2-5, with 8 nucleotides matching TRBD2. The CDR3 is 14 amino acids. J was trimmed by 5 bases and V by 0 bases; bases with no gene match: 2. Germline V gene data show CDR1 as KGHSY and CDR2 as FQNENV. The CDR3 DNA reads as TGTGCCAGCAGCCAATCTTCTAGCGGGGAGACCCAGTACTTC. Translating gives CASSQSSSGETQYF.

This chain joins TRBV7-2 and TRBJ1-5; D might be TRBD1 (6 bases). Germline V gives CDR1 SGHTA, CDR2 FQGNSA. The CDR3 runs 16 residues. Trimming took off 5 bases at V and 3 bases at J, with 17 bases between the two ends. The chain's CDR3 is CASSPTPTGSNQPQHF. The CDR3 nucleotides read TGTGCCAGCAGCCCGACCCCGACAGGATCCAATCAGCCCCAGCATTTT.

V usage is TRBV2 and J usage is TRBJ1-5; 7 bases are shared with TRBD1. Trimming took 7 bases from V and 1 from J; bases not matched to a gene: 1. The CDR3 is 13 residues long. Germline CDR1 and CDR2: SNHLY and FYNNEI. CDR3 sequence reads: CASKGQSNQPQHF. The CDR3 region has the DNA TGTGCCAGCAAGGGACAGAGCAATCAGCCCCAGCATTTT.

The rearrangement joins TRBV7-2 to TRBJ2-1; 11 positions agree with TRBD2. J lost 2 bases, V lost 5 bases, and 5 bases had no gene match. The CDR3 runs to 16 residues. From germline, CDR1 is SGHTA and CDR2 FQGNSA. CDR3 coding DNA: TGTGCCAGCAGCGCCCTAGCGGGAGGCCCCTACAATGAGCAGTTCTTC. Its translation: CASSALAGGPYNEQFF.

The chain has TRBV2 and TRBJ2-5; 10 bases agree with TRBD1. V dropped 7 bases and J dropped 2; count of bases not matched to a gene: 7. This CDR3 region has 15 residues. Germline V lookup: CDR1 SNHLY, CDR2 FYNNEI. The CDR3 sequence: CASTLGQGSQETQYF. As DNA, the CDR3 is TGTGCCAGCACTTTGGGACAGGGGTCTCAAGAGACCCAGTACTTC. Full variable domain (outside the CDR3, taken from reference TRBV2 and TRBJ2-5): EPEVTQTPSHQVTQMGQEVILRCVPISNHLYFYWYRQILGQKVEFLVSFYNNEISEKSEIFDDQFSVERPDGSNFTLKIRSTKLEDSAMYFCASTLGQGSQETQYFGPGTRLLVL.